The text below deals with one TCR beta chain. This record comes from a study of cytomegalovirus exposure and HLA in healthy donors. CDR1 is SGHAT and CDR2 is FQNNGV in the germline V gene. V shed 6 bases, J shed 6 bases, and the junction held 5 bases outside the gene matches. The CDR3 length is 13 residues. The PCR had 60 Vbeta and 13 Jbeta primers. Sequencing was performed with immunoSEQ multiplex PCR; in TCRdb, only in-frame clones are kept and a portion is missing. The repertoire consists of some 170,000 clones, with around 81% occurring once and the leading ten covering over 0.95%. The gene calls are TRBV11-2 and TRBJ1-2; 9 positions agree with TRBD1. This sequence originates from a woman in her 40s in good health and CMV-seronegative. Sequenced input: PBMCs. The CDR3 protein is CASSPRTGDGYTF. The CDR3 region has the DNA TGTGCCAGCAGTCCTAGGACAGGGGATGGCTACACCTTC.